This T cell receptor beta chain derives from a study of blood T cell repertoires in COVID-19. Sequencing was performed with immunoSEQ multiplex PCR; in TCRdb, only in-frame clones are kept and a portion is missing. The repertoire holds around 190,000 clones, with 80% as singletons. Deletions cut 2 bases from V and 2 bases from J, with 20 bases between. The CDR3 consists of 18 residues. CDR1 is SGHNT, CDR2 YYREEE, per germline (reference sequence). The V and J genes are TRBV5-4 and TRBJ2-1, with a possible D match to TRBD2 (7 bases). This clonotype was sampled from a man in his 60s with acute or convalescent COVID-19. What was sequenced was peripheral blood. The DNA of the CDR3 is TGTGCCAGCAGCTTAGGGGGGGGAGGGCCTGGCACCTACAATGAGCAGTTCTTC. Translating it yields CASSLGGGGPGTYNEQFF.